A single sample is the source of the 18 T cell receptor beta chains below, sequenced in a study of blood T cell repertoires in COVID-19. Profiling relied on immunoSEQ multiplex PCR, and the TCRdb table lists in-frame clones only, not all of them. The table lists fewer than 250,000 clones, about 90% of them singletons, with around 0.85% in the top ten. Sequencing was carried out using peripheral blood. Receptor source: a man in his sixties with COVID-19, enrolled during active disease.

The gene calls are TRBV21-1 and TRBJ2-1; the table assigns TRBD1, which was not confirmed against the DNA. TRBV21-1 is an annotated pseudogene. The CDR3 loop spans 16 amino acids. CDR3 DNA: TGTGCCAGCAGCAAATACCGACAGGGGCCCACCCATGAGCAGTTCTTC. Translation: CASSKYRQGPTHEQFF.

Comment on this clone: The identical CDR3 is also encoded by other nucleotide sequences in the sample. The CDR3 region is CASSVGTSGTDTQYF. The CDR3 DNA is TGTGCCAGCAGCGTGGGGACTAGCGGGACAGATACGCAGTATTTT. The chain uses TRBV9 and TRBJ2-3; 12 nucleotides align to TRBD2. J was trimmed by 3 bases and V by 2 bases; bases with no gene match: 1. The CDR3 spans 15 residues. Germline V gives CDR1 SGDLS, CDR2 YYNGEE.

V gene TRBV7-9 combines with J gene TRBJ1-1, with no clear D. The CDR3 has 13 residues. V gave up 3 bases and J gave up 3 bases, with 8 bases separating them. Per germline, CDR1 SEHNR and CDR2 FQNEAQ (reference sequence). The CDR3 DNA sequence: TGTGCCAGCAGCTTCCACGGAGACACTGAAGCTTTCTTT. Translated, it gives CASSFHGDTEAFF.

V gene TRBV6-5 combines with J gene TRBJ1-2; TRBD1 is a possible D gene (5 bases). Germline V lookup: CDR1 MNHEY, CDR2 SVGAGI. V shed 5 bases and J shed 5 bases, with 9 bases lying between them. The CDR3 spans 12 residues. CDR3 nucleotides: TGTGCCAGCAGTCCAGGGCGGTATGGCTACACCTTC. Residues: CASSPGRYGYTF.

This clone came up once. The chain employs TRBV6-5 and TRBJ1-2; perhaps TRBD1 as D (6 bases). The CDR3 has 14 residues. The germline V gene encodes CDR1 MNHEY and CDR2 SVGAGI. The V and J ends lost 0 bases and 5 bases respectively, with 10 bases between them. CDR3 region: CASSYSGAGYGYTF. The DNA of the CDR3 is TGTGCCAGCAGTTACTCGGGGGCTGGGTATGGCTACACCTTC.

The chain recombines TRBV7-2 with TRBJ2-3, with 9 bases aligning to TRBD2. The CDR3 runs to 14 residues. After removal of 3 bases from V and 5 bases from J, the junction contained 3 bases not matched to a gene. Looked up from germline, CDR1 is SGHTA and CDR2 is FQGNSA. The CDR3 region is CASSFVAGEDTQYF. For the CDR3, the DNA is TGTGCCAGCAGCTTTGTAGCGGGAGAAGATACGCAGTATTTT.

This chain connects TRBV19 to TRBJ2-1; 7 positions match TRBD1. The CDR3 runs 15 residues. Germline V gives CDR1 LNHDA, CDR2 SQIVND (reference sequence). Germline trimming cut 5 bases from V and 7 bases from J; bases unmatched to any gene: 11. The CDR3 DNA reads TGTGCCAGTAGTCTACAGGGGCTCGTGGAGAATGAGCAGTTCTTC. Translation gives CASSLQGLVENEQFF.

This sequence joins TRBV6-5 and TRBJ2-1, with 7 bases aligning to TRBD2. The CDR3 loop spans 15 amino acids. Germline V lookup: CDR1 MNHEY, CDR2 SVGAGI. After removal of 2 bases from V and 3 bases from J, the junction contained 4 bases not matched to a gene. For the CDR3, the DNA is TGTGCCAGCAGTTACGCCGGGACTATCTACAATGAGCAGTTCTTC. Translation: CASSYAGTIYNEQFF.

V gene TRBV12-2 combines with J gene TRBJ2-3; the table's D call, TRBD1, has no DNA check behind it. TRBV12-2 is a documented pseudogene. The CDR3 contains 17 residues. Written as DNA, the CDR3 is TGTGCAAGTCGCTTAGTTCTATGTCAGGGGTCAACAGATACGCAGTATTTT. It encodes CASRLVLCQGSTDTQYF.

The V call is TRBV5-1, the J call TRBJ2-3; D gene uncertain. V lost 0 bases and J 6 bases, leaving 14 bases between the germline ends. This CDR3 comprises 15 residues. The V gene's germline CDR1 is SGHRS and CDR2 YFSETQ. The CDR3 DNA reads as TGCGCCAGCAGCTTGGAGTTACCGTCCGGGGATACGCAGTATTTT. It is translated as CASSLELPSGDTQYF.

The chain employs TRBV10-3 and TRBJ2-1; D remains unclear. Germline CDR1 reads ENHRY; CDR2 reads SYGVKD. The CDR3 runs to 13 residues. V shed 2 bases and J shed 4 bases, with 6 bases lying between them. DNA for the CDR3: TGTGCCATCAGTGAGGGCAGTTACAATGAGCAGTTCTTC. This sequence encodes CAISEGSYNEQFF.

The CDR3: CASSQTGGYYGYTF. The CDR3 nucleotides read TGTGCCAGCAGTCAGACAGGGGGGTACTATGGCTACACCTTC. The V call is TRBV5-4, the J call TRBJ1-2; the match to TRBD1 covers 9 bases. This CDR3 comprises 14 residues. Germline CDR1 and CDR2: SGHNT and YYREEE (reference sequence). V lost 5 bases, J lost 3 bases, and 5 bases stayed unmatched.

The chain joins TRBV28 to TRBJ2-1; the match to TRBD1 covers 9 bases. Germline CDR1 and CDR2: MDHEN and SYDVKM. CDR3 size: 14 residues. J lost 4 bases, V lost 6 bases, and 4 bases had no gene match. The CDR3 protein is CASRLTGGYNEQFF. Here the CDR3 DNA reads TGTGCCAGCAGATTGACAGGGGGATACAATGAGCAGTTCTTC.

V and J are TRBV28 and TRBJ1-1; unclear D gene. Germline assignment: CDR1 MDHEN and CDR2 SYDVKM. V was clipped by 6 bases and J by 8 bases, with 13 bases between them. The CDR3 has 12 amino acids. The CDR3 spells CASRTRLGEAFF. DNA for the CDR3: TGTGCCAGCAGGACCCGACTTGGGGAAGCTTTCTTT.

The J gene is TRBJ1-1, the V gene TRBV5-1; D is possibly TRBD1 (5 bases). Germline V gene lookup returns CDR1 SGHRS and CDR2 YFSETQ. The germline V and J ends were trimmed by 2 bases and 1 base, with 15 bases remaining between them. The CDR3 has 16 amino acids. The CDR3 DNA sequence: TGCGCCAGCAGCTTACTGACAGCGACGCCGAACACTGAAGCTTTCTTT. Its translation: CASSLLTATPNTEAFF.

This clone was seen a single time. This CDR3 reads CASTGWGRDTEAFF. DNA of the CDR3: TGTGCCAGCACAGGGTGGGGTAGGGACACTGAAGCTTTCTTT. The genes are TRBV27 and TRBJ1-1; a weak D match, TRBD1 (5 bases). The length of the CDR3 is 14 residues. Trimming stripped 7 bases from V and 3 bases from J, with 15 bases between. Germline V CDR1 and CDR2: MNHEY, SMNVEV (reference sequence).

About this clone: The same CDR3 arises from other DNA sequences in this sample as well. The V and J genes are TRBV6-5 and TRBJ1-2, with D possibly matching TRBD1 (6 bases). The CDR3 spans 13 residues. V was pared by 6 bases and J by 2 bases, with 10 bases between. Germline loops: CDR1 MNHEY, CDR2 SVGAGI. CDR3 coding DNA: TGTGCCAGCAGCCCGACAGGAAACTATGGCTACACCTTC. As protein: CASSPTGNYGYTF.

The chain recombines TRBV29-1 with TRBJ1-1, with D perhaps TRBD1 (5 bases). V lost 6 bases and J 0 bases, leaving 8 bases between the germline ends. The CDR3 has 12 residues. Germline V gene sequence: CDR1 SQVTM, CDR2 ANQGSEA. CDR3 amino acids: CSVSTVNTEAFF. The DNA of the CDR3 is TGCAGCGTCTCGACAGTGAACACTGAAGCTTTCTTT.